This T cell receptor (beta chain) is drawn from a study of T cell responses to AZD1222 COVID-19 vaccine. Across the whole study: Pooled in the analysis were second doses at about 4 or about 12 weeks. Whole-study results and caveats: Repertoires were obtained only post-peak T cell response. Unmutated variant regions reportedly attract nearly half of all spike-specific TCRs.

Concerning this clone itself: What it binds is unknown.

Measured with immunoSEQ multiplex PCR; TCRdb has only the in-frame clones, and not every one. Of 130,000 or so clones listed, around nine tenths were seen once; the top ten hold about 7%. The CDR3 consists of 15 residues. Looked up from germline, CDR1 is SGHDT and CDR2 is YYEEEE. Losses at the gene ends were 0 bases for V and 5 bases for J; bases not matched to a gene: 2. The chain links TRBV5-6 to TRBJ2-1, with 10 bases lining up with TRBD2. The clonotype comes from an adult in good health. The sample here was peripheral blood, taken on day 0 of AZD1222 vaccination. The CDR3 sequence is CASSLGTSGNNEQFF. DNA of the CDR3: TGTGCCAGCAGCTTGGGGACTAGCGGTAACAATGAGCAGTTCTTC. The whole variable domain, remainder taken from reference TRBV5-6 and TRBJ2-1, is DAGVTQSPTHLIKTRGQQVTLRCSPKSGHDTVSWYQQALGQGPQFIFQYYEEEERQRGNFPDRFSGHQFPNYSSELNVNALLLGDSALYLCASSLGTSGNNEQFFGPGTRLTVL.